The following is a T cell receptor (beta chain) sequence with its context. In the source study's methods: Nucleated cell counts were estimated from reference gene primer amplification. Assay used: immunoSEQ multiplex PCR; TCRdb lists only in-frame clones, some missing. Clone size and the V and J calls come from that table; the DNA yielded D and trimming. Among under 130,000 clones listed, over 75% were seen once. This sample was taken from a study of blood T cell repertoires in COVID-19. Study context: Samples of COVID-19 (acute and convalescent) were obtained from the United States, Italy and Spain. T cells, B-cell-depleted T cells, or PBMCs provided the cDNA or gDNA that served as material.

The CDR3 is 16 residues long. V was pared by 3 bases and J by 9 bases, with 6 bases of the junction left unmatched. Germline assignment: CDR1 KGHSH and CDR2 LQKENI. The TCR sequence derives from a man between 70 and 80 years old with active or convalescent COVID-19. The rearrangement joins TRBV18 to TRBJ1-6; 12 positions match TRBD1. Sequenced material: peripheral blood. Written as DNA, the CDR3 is TGTGCCAGCTCACCCCTGGGACAGGGGGCGAGTTCACCCCTCCACTTT. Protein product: CASSPLGQGASSPLHF.